The rows below give T cell receptor beta chains drawn from one sample of a study of response to subunit inactivated influenza vaccine. MiXCR was run by TCRdb on the RT-PCR reads, yielding one entry per CDR3 protein. The sample has 450,000 to 550,000 distinct CDR3 sequences, 25% seen once. Here the sequenced sample was CD4+ T cells sorted from PBMCs, taken approximately 5 days after vaccination. The receptors shown here come from a man over 45 who received an inactivated influenza vaccine. CDR3s include the opening cysteine and the closing phenylalanine or tryptophan. The order of the fields is clone size, J gene, D gene, V gene, CDR3 DNA, CDR3 protein. The D gene is left open where the match is weak. For some rows the clone size is stated as once, few or many, or as a class when expanded; others skip it.

few | TRBJ2-3 | - | TRBV11-3 | TGTGCCAGCAGCCACCCCCCCTCCGATACGCAGTATTTT | CASSHPPSDTQYF
- | TRBJ1-1 | TRBD1 | TRBV4-2 | TGTGCCAGCAGCCAAGATCGGTTTGGACAGGGGAGGAACTTTAACACTGAAGCTTTCTTT | CASSQDRFGQGRNFNTEAFF
once | TRBJ2-7 | - | TRBV27 | TGTGCCAGCAGTACCGCCAGCTCCTACGAGCAGTACTTC | CASSTASSYEQYF
- | TRBJ2-1 | - | TRBV18 | TGTGCCAGCTCACCTATGTTGAATGAGCAGTTCTTC | CASSPMLNEQFF
- | TRBJ2-7 | - | TRBV6-6 | TGTGCCAGCAGTTACGACGGACGGAAGGAGCAGTACTTC | CASSYDGRKEQYF
- | TRBJ2-7 | - | TRBV10-3 | TGTGCCATCAAGCAAGACTCGACGGGGGAGCAGTACTTC | CAIKQDSTGEQYF
- | TRBJ2-3 | TRBD1 | TRBV5-1 | TGCGCCAGCAGCTTGGACGGACAGGGGGCTACCACAGATACGCAGTATTTT | CASSLDGQGATTDTQYF
- | TRBJ1-1 | - | TRBV4-1 | TGCGCCAGCAGCCAAGATAGGGGCGGAGCGAACACTGAAGCTTTCTTT | CASSQDRGGANTEAFF
- | TRBJ2-1 | - | TRBV29-1 | TGCAGCGTTGAATCTCAGGCGCTTGAGCAGTTCTTC | CSVESQALEQFF
- | TRBJ1-2 | - | TRBV3-1 | TGTGCCAGCAGCCGTAACAGGAACTACACCTTC | CASSRNRNYTF
few | TRBJ2-7 | TRBD1 | TRBV12-3/TRBV12-4 | TGTGCCAGCAGAATGGACAGGGGAAGCTCCTACGAGCAGTACTTC | CASRMDRGSSYEQYF
few | TRBJ2-2 | - | TRBV7-9 | TGTGCCAGCAGCCCCGTTGGTCTCTTATACACCGGGGAGCTGTTTTTT | CASSPVGLLYTGELFF
few | TRBJ1-1 | - | TRBV20-1 | TGCAGTGCTCACCTGATTGGCGCTGAAGCTTTCTTT | CSAHLIGAEAFF
few | TRBJ2-5 | - | TRBV6-1 | TGTGCCAGCAGTGAAGGGGGCCACCAAGAGACCCAGTACTTC | CASSEGGHQETQYF
once | TRBJ2-3 | TRBD2 | TRBV5-8 | TGTGCCAGCAGGGCTAGCGGGGGGGCTTCAGATACGCAGTATTTT | CASRASGGASDTQYF
few | TRBJ2-1 | - | TRBV29-1 | TGCAGCGCTCGAGGGTTGAGCTCCTACAATGAGCAGTTCTTC | CSARGLSSYNEQFF
- | TRBJ1-2 | - | TRBV29-1 | TGCAGCGCTGCCTTTAGCGATGGCTACACCTTC | CSAAFSDGYTF
few | TRBJ2-3 | TRBD2 | TRBV4-1 | TGCGCCAGCAGCCAAAGTATTAGCGGGGCCGGCACAGATACGCAGTATTTT | CASSQSISGAGTDTQYF
few | TRBJ2-1 | - | TRBV11-2 | TGTGCCAGCAGCTTCTCATTAGGGAATGAGCAGTTCTTC | CASSFSLGNEQFF
- | TRBJ2-1 | - | TRBV7-3 | TGTGCCAGCAGCTTATTTGGAGACTACAATGAGCAGTTCTTC | CASSLFGDYNEQFF
- | TRBJ2-1 | TRBD2 | TRBV5-1 | TGCGCCAGCAGCCCGCGGGCGAGCGGGAGTAGAAATGAGCAGTTCTTC | CASSPRASGSRNEQFF
- | TRBJ1-1 | - | TRBV4-2 | TGTGCCAGCAGCCAAGTATCCGGGAGGGCTGAAGCTTTCTTT | CASSQVSGRAEAFF
- | TRBJ2-5 | - | TRBV24-1 | TGTGCCACCAGTGATTCGATGGCGGGGACAGAGACCCAGTACTTC | CATSDSMAGTETQYF